This passage covers 32 T cell receptor beta chains from one sample sequenced in a study of T-cell reconstitution after alpha-beta-depleted transplantation in children. Preparing the TCRbeta library involved the use of unique molecular identifiers. TCRdb analysed the PCR reads with MiXCR anew, one entry per CDR3 protein. The sample carries about 610,000 distinct CDR3 sequences, roughly a tenth recorded once. The material was PBMCs from the stem cell graft donor, obtained from the stem cell graft. These TCRs come from a human donor who donated a stem cell graft to a child with acute myeloid leukemia.

J is TRBJ1-2 and V is TRBV3-1, with TRBD1 as a possible D gene (6 bases). CDR3 length: 15 amino acids. Germline CDR1 LGHDT, CDR2 YNNKEL (reference sequence). V lost 0 bases, J lost 4 bases, and 12 bases lay in between. Here the CDR3 DNA reads TGTGCCAGCAGCCAAGATTCAGGGGACCTCTATGGCTACACCTTC. This gives the protein CASSQDSGDLYGYTF.

Details on this clonotype: Since a much larger clone is just one base distant, this may be a read error. Without the conserved terminal phenylalanine or tryptophan, this CDR3 likely stems from a read error. The genes are TRBV7-2 and TRBJ2-5, with 8 bases identical to TRBD2. CDR1 and CDR2 from the germline V gene are SGHTA and FQGNSA. This CDR3 region has 16 residues. Unmatched junction bases numbered 14, after V lost 7 bases and J lost 4 bases. CDR3 region: CASIPFGGATPETQYL. As DNA, the CDR3 is TGTGCCAGCATCCCATTCGGGGGGGCGACTCCAGAGACCCAGTACCTC.

This clonotype has more than one count but fewer than ten. Without the conserved terminal phenylalanine or tryptophan, this CDR3 likely stems from a read error. The DNA is omitted, as the CDR3 cannot be located on it reliably, and the CDR3 follows TCRdb's listing. This chain joins TRBV27 and TRBJ1-1; the D call of TRBD1 is as the table states it, not checked on the DNA. The CDR3 is 11 amino acids long, termini counted. Looked up from germline, CDR1 is MNHEY and CDR2 is SMNVEV (reference sequence). The CDR3 is CASPGRGSLGV.

This sequence joins TRBV5-5 and TRBJ2-2; D perhaps matches TRBD2 (5 bases). Germline assignment: CDR1 SGHKS and CDR2 YYEKEE (reference sequence). Between the trimmed V and J ends, which lost 0 bases and 6 bases, there was a span of 9 bases. This CDR3 spans 14 amino acids. The CDR3 DNA reads as TGTGCCAGCAGCTTGGCCACGGGGTCCGGGGAGCTGTTTTTT. Translating gives CASSLATGSGELFF.

This chain connects TRBV5-1 to TRBJ2-3; D uncertain. This CDR3 comprises 13 residues. The ends were cut back, 2 bases at V and 6 bases at J, with 10 bases in the middle. The germline CDR1 and CDR2 sequences are SGHRS and YFSETQ. CDR3 loop: CASSFPPMDTQYF. The CDR3 DNA is TGCGCCAGCAGCTTTCCGCCGATGGATACGCAGTATTTT.

The V gene is TRBV20-1, the J gene TRBJ1-5, with 7 bases lining up with TRBD1. V lost 6 bases to trimming and J lost 7 bases; unmatched junction nucleotides: 18. The CDR3 loop spans 16 amino acids. Germline lookup yields CDR1 DFQATT and CDR2 SNEGSKA (reference sequence). CDR3 loop: CSAPSGVASGGQPQHF. CDR3 sequence (DNA): TGCAGTGCCCCAAGTGGGGTTGCGTCAGGGGGGCAGCCCCAGCATTTT.

This clonotype was seen ten or more times. The CDR3 DNA is TGTGCCAGCAGTTCCGTGGCGGGAGGGCCCCGTGAGCAGTTCTTC. As protein: CASSSVAGGPREQFF. This sequence joins TRBV6-5 and TRBJ2-1; TRBD2 aligns across 9 bases. V shed 4 bases, J shed 9 bases, and the junction held 10 bases outside the gene matches. CDR3 length: 15 amino acids. The germline gives CDR1 MNHEY, CDR2 SVGAGI.

This clonotype was counted ten times or more. This chain joins TRBV29-1 and TRBJ2-2; no firm D call. The CDR3 is 11 residues long. Trimming shortened V by 0 bases and J by 8 bases, and 4 bases separated the two germline ends. The germline V gene encodes CDR1 SQVTM and CDR2 ANQGSEA. DNA of the CDR3: TGCAGCGTTGAAGATCCGGGGGAGCTGTTTTTT. Its protein product is CSVEDPGELFF.

The sample holds many counts of this clonotype. The CDR3 DNA reads as TGCGCCAGCAGCTTTACTGGTTGGACAGCAGATACGCAGTATTTT. It translates to CASSFTGWTADTQYF. The chain employs TRBV5-1 and TRBJ2-3, with D maybe TRBD1 (6 bases). The CDR3 is 15 amino acids. V was shortened by 2 bases and J by 4 bases, with 14 bases between the two germline ends. Germline assignment: CDR1 SGHRS and CDR2 YFSETQ.

Ten or more counts support this clonotype. V is TRBV7-2 and J is TRBJ2-7; D is unclear. The CDR3 covers 13 residues. Looked up from germline, CDR1 is SGHTA and CDR2 is FQGNSA. With 4 bases removed from V and 2 bases from J, the gap between germline ends came to 9 bases. The CDR3 loop reads CASSSPWAYEQYF. The CDR3 DNA reads TGTGCCAGCAGCTCCCCCTGGGCCTACGAGCAGTACTTC.

The chain joins TRBV28 to TRBJ1-6, with D maybe TRBD1 (5 bases). The germline CDR1 and CDR2 sequences are MDHEN and SYDVKM. This CDR3 comprises 14 residues. V lost 10 bases and J 3 bases, leaving 13 bases between the germline ends. CDR3: CATREAIYNSPLHF. The DNA for the CDR3 is TGTGCCACCAGGGAGGCGATCTATAATTCACCCCTCCACTTT.

This clonotype was recorded a few times. CDR3 protein: CASSLSGARHETQYF. The CDR3 region has the DNA TGTGCCAGCAGTTTATCGGGAGCTCGACATGAGACCCAGTACTTC. The chain is built from TRBV27 and TRBJ2-5; D possibly corresponds to TRBD2 (5 bases). V was cut by 0 bases and J by 5 bases, with 13 bases left in between. The CDR3 covers 15 residues. Germline V gene sequence: CDR1 MNHEY, CDR2 SMNVEV (reference sequence).

The chain recombines TRBV5-1 with TRBJ2-2; possibly TRBD2 for D (7 bases). Trimming removed 4 bases from V and 5 bases from J, with 21 bases in between. The CDR3 runs to 17 residues. Germline V gives CDR1 SGHRS, CDR2 YFSETQ. The CDR3 nucleotides read TGCGCCAGCAGCCAAGACGGACGGGGGGCTGTGACCGGGGAGCTGTTTTTT. Translation gives CASSQDGRGAVTGELFF.

The chain uses TRBV5-1 and TRBJ2-1; TRBD1 might be the D (8 bases). The CDR3 length is 15 residues. CDR1 is SGHRS and CDR2 is YFSETQ in the germline V gene. Trimming took off 1 base at V and 6 bases at J, with 14 bases between the two ends. As DNA, the CDR3 is TGCGCCAGCAGCTTGCTCACAGGGGGGGGCAATGAGCAGTTCTTC. Its translation: CASSLLTGGGNEQFF.

The V call is TRBV18, the J call TRBJ2-7, with D maybe TRBD1 (5 bases). CDR1 is KGHSH, CDR2 LQKENI, per germline. CDR3 length: 18 amino acids. V lost 3 bases, J lost 5 bases, and 26 bases lay in between. CDR3 in amino acids: CASSPTTGRAPGLDEQYF. The CDR3 nucleotides read TGTGCCAGCTCACCTACCACAGGCCGGGCTCCAGGGCTTGACGAGCAGTACTTC.

This clonotype has only a few counts. The chain couples TRBV4-3 to TRBJ2-7, with a weak D call TRBD2 (5 bases). The germline CDR1 and CDR2 sequences are LGHNA and YSLEER. V was shortened by 4 bases and J by 3 bases, with 13 bases between the two germline ends. There are 14 residues in the CDR3. In nucleotides, the CDR3 is TGCGCCAGCAGCCCCCTCCTGGGAGACTACGAGCAGTACTTC. Protein product: CASSPLLGDYEQYF.

This clonotype was detected many times. The rearrangement links TRBV7-3 to TRBJ2-1; D remains ambiguous. In germline, CDR1 is SGHTA, CDR2 FQGTGA. The CDR3 runs 15 residues. V was cut by 4 bases and J by 2 bases, with 12 bases left in between. CDR3: CASSSSGVAYNEQFF. The CDR3 coding sequence is TGTGCCAGCAGCTCTAGTGGTGTGGCCTACAATGAGCAGTTCTTC.

V and J are TRBV12-3 or TRBV12-4 and TRBJ1-6; D is possibly TRBD1 (6 bases). CDR3 length equals 16 residues. The V gene lost 5 bases and the J gene lost 0 bases, with 11 bases spanning the gap. CDR3 amino acids: CASSNEDSSYNSPLHF. CDR3 nucleotides: TGTGCCAGCAGTAATGAGGACAGCTCCTATAATTCACCCCTCCACTTT.

This clonotype was detected once. The V and J genes are TRBV14 and TRBJ2-2; 10 nucleotides match TRBD2. V was clipped by 0 bases and J by 6 bases; unmatched bases: 4. The CDR3 totals 16 residues. Germline CDR1 is SGHDN and CDR2 is FVKESK. CDR3 DNA: TGTGCCAGCAGCCAAGAGGCTAGCGGGAGATCCGGGGAGCTGTTTTTT. Translating gives CASSQEASGRSGELFF.

The rearrangement links TRBV7-2 to TRBJ2-7, with a weak D call TRBD1 (6 bases). V was pared by 2 bases and J by 2 bases, with 13 bases between. Germline-derived CDR1 and CDR2 are SGHTA and FQGNSA. The CDR3 loop spans 15 amino acids. CDR3 sequence: CASSLPAGVPYEQYF. As DNA, the CDR3 is TGTGCCAGCAGCTTACCCGCAGGGGTTCCCTACGAGCAGTACTTC. The variable domain in full, with the rest retrieved from reference TRBV7-2 and TRBJ2-7, is GAGVSQSPSNKVTEKGKDVELRCDPISGHTALYWYRQSLGQGLEFLIYFQGNSAPDKSGLPSDRFSAERTGGSVSTLTIQRTQQEDSAVYLCASSLPAGVPYEQYFGPGTRLTVT.

This clonotype was recorded at least ten times. J is TRBJ2-1 and V is TRBV27; D is unresolved. The CDR3 has 14 residues. V was shortened by 5 bases and J by 0 bases, with 8 bases between the two germline ends. Germline CDR1 is MNHEY and CDR2 is SMNVEV (reference sequence). CDR3 loop: CASSLYSSYNEQFF. The CDR3 DNA follows: TGTGCCAGCAGTCTATATAGCTCCTACAATGAGCAGTTCTTC.

The CDR3 bases are TGTGCCAGCAGCCAAGAAAAACACCCCTCTGGGGCCAACGTCCTGACTTTC. As protein: CASSQEKHPSGANVLTF. The chain employs TRBV3-1 and TRBJ2-6; unclear D gene. V lost 0 bases and J 0 bases, leaving 9 bases between the germline ends. CDR3 length: 17 residues. In germline, CDR1 is LGHDT, CDR2 YNNKEL (reference sequence).

This clonotype was counted many times. CDR3 loop: CSALWGTGGGEQYF. The DNA for the CDR3 is TGCAGCGCCCTTTGGGGGACAGGGGGCGGCGAGCAGTACTTC. The chain couples TRBV29-1 to TRBJ2-7, with TRBD1 identical over 12 bases. Losses at the gene ends were 7 bases for V and 6 bases for J; bases not matched to a gene: 10. The CDR3 loop spans 14 amino acids. The germline CDR1 and CDR2 sequences are SQVTM and ANQGSEA.

The chain carries TRBV7-8 and TRBJ1-3, with D possibly TRBD1 on 6 matching bases. V shed 6 bases and J shed 2 bases, with 11 bases lying between them. The CDR3 spans 14 residues. Germline CDR1 SGHVS, CDR2 FQNEAQ. CDR3 nucleotides: TGTGCCAGCAGGCTGGAGGGGGCTGGAAACACCATATATTTT. Protein: CASRLEGAGNTIYF.

The V call is TRBV18, the J call TRBJ2-2, with TRBD2 as a possible D gene (5 bases). The CDR3 has 16 amino acids. V shed 2 bases and J shed 0 bases, with 10 bases lying between them. CDR1 and CDR2 from the germline V gene are KGHSH and LQKENI. CDR3 region: CASSPLNGANTGELFF. DNA for the CDR3: TGTGCCAGCTCACCATTGAACGGGGCGAACACCGGGGAGCTGTTTTTT. Looking up the rest from reference TRBV18 and TRBJ2-2 gives the full variable domain: NAGVMQNPRHLVRRRGQEARLRCSPMKGHSHVYWYRQLPEEGLKFMVYLQKENIIDESGMPKERFSAEFPKEGPSILRIQQVVRGDSAAYFCASSPLNGANTGELFFGEGSRLTVL.

This clonotype was seen a few times. The rearrangement links TRBV4-3 to TRBJ2-2; unclear D gene. CDR1 and CDR2 (germline): LGHNA, YSLEER. With 0 bases removed from V and 2 bases from J, the gap between germline ends came to 4 bases. This CDR3 spans 14 amino acids. DNA for the CDR3: TGCGCCAGCAGCCAAGATATAAACACCGGGGAGCTGTTTTTT. Residues: CASSQDINTGELFF.

This clonotype was found many times. The chain links TRBV29-1 to TRBJ2-5; either TRBD1 or TRBD2 may fit D (7 bases each). Germline V lookup: CDR1 SQVTM, CDR2 ANQGSEA. This CDR3 is built from 12 residues. V was clipped by 2 bases and J by 5 bases, with 9 bases between them. The CDR3 DNA is TGCAGCGTTGAACAGGGGGGGGAGACCCAGTACTTC. Translating it yields CSVEQGGETQYF.

This clonotype was found once. A much larger clone lies a single base off, so this may be a read error. The rearrangement links TRBV18 to TRBJ2-1; maybe TRBD2 (5 bases). The CDR3 runs 14 residues. In germline, CDR1 is KGHSH, CDR2 LQKENI. The V end was cut by 6 bases, the J end by 5 bases, with 14 bases between. The CDR3, as DNA: TGTGCCAGCTCCATTCGGACTGAGAACAATGAGCAGTTCTTC. Its protein product is CASSIRTENNEQFF. Variable domain in full (rest from reference TRBV18 and TRBJ2-1): NAGVMQNPRHLVRRRGQEARLRCSPMKGHSHVYWYRQLPEEGLKFMVYLQKENIIDESGMPKERFSAEFPKEGPSILRIQQVVRGDSAAYFCASSIRTENNEQFFGPGTRLTVL.

This clonotype was observed at least ten times. As DNA, the CDR3 is TGCGCCAGCAGCTCCTCGGGACTATACTACCACGAGCAGTACTTC. This encodes CASSSSGLYYHEQYF. The chain has TRBV5-1 and TRBJ2-7; TRBD2 aligns across 7 bases. With 3 bases clipped from V and 5 bases from J, the junction kept 11 bases outside the gene matches. This CDR3 comprises 15 residues. From germline, CDR1 is SGHRS and CDR2 YFSETQ.

CDR3 in DNA: TGCAGTGCTTACCGACTAGGACCCTCCTACGAGCAGTACTTC. Its protein product is CSAYRLGPSYEQYF. The chain carries TRBV20-1 and TRBJ2-7; D is possibly TRBD2 (6 bases). The V end lost 5 bases, the J end lost 0 bases, and 14 bases lay between the germline ends. Germline CDR1 and CDR2: DFQATT and SNEGSKA (reference sequence). The CDR3 extends over 14 amino acids.

This rearrangement joins TRBV4-1 to TRBJ2-1, with D maybe TRBD2 (5 bases). V lost 0 bases and J lost 3, with 9 bases in between. Germline-derived CDR1 and CDR2 are MGHRA and YSYEKL. This CDR3 region has 15 residues. Written as DNA, the CDR3 is TGCGCCAGCAGCCAAGACGGACTTATCTACAATGAGCAGTTCTTC. This translates into CASSQDGLIYNEQFF.

This clonotype was seen repeatedly, ten times or more. The chain has TRBV7-8 and TRBJ2-7; 10 bases are a match to TRBD2. The V and J ends lost 5 bases and 8 bases, in that order; junction bases with no gene match: 6. Germline V gene data show CDR1 as SGHVS and CDR2 as FQNEAQ. This CDR3 has 13 amino acids. The CDR3 bases are TGTGCCAGCAGCGACTCAGCGGGAGGGCAGCAGTACTTC. Amino acids: CASSDSAGGQQYF.